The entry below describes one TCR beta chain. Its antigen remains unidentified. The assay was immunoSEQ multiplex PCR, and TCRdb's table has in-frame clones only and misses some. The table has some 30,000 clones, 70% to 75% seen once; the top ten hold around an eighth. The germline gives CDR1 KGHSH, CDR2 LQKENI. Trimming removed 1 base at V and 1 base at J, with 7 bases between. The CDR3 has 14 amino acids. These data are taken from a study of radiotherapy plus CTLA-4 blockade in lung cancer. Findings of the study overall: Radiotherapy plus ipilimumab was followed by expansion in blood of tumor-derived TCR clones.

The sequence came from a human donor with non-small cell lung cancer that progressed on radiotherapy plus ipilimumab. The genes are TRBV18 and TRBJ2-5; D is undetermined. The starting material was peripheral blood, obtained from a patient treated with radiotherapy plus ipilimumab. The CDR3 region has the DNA TGTGCCAGCTCACCACAATACGTCCAAGAGACCCAGTACTTC. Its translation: CASSPQYVQETQYF. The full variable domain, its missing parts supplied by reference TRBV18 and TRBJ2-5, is NAGVMQNPRHLVRRRGQEARLRCSPMKGHSHVYWYRQLPEEGLKFMVYLQKENIIDESGMPKERFSAEFPKEGPSILRIQQVVRGDSAAYFCASSPQYVQETQYFGPGTRLLVL.